This entry lists 23 T cell receptor beta chains sequenced from one sample in a study of T cells in Graves' hyperthyroidism and ophthalmopathy. Amplified regions were TCR beta CDR3 sequences from RNA transcripts. A first-round RT-PCR of the TCR CDR3 used the HTBI primer set. Via MiXCR, TCRdb re-called the multiplex PCR reads, giving one row per CDR3 protein. This table holds hundreds of thousands of distinct CDR3 sequences, less than 15% found once. The sequenced sample was blood. The receptors derive from a woman aged 18-30 years with Graves' hyperthyroidism.

This clonotype was detected ten times or more. The chain recombines TRBV24-1 with TRBJ2-3, with D possibly being TRBD2 (5 bases). Germline V gene lookup returns CDR1 KGHDR and CDR2 SFDVKD. Trimming removed 4 bases from V and 6 bases from J, with 13 bases in between. This CDR3 contains 14 residues. CDR3: CATSDPQRRDTQYF. The CDR3 DNA follows: TGTGCCACCAGTGACCCCCAACGGAGGGATACGCAGTATTTT.

There are many counts of this clonotype. The CDR3 loop reads CASSLGTSGNPDTQYF. CDR3 in DNA: TGCGCCAGCAGCTTGGGCACTAGCGGGAACCCAGATACGCAGTATTTT. The rearrangement uses TRBV5-1 and TRBJ2-3; 10 bases fit TRBD2. The CDR3 is 16 amino acids. Germline values: CDR1 SGHRS, CDR2 YFSETQ. V shed 0 bases, J shed 4 bases, and the junction held 5 bases outside the gene matches.

Many counts were recorded for this clonotype. The rearrangement uses TRBV20-1 and TRBJ1-2; D may be TRBD1 (5 bases). The CDR3 sequence is 15 residues long. Germline V gene data show CDR1 as DFQATT and CDR2 as SNEGSKA (reference sequence). The V gene lost 1 base and the J gene lost 0 bases, with 12 bases spanning the gap. The CDR3, as DNA: TGCAGTGCTAGAGGGAGCGACAGTACTAACTATGGCTACACCTTC. Its protein product is CSARGSDSTNYGYTF.

The chain joins TRBV24-1 to TRBJ2-3; the D gene is possibly TRBD2 (5 bases). The CDR3 loop spans 14 amino acids. Germline V CDR1 and CDR2: KGHDR, SFDVKD. Trimming removed 1 base from V and 6 bases from J, with 10 bases in between. The CDR3 region has the DNA TGTGCCACCAGTGATTTCGTGGGAGACGATACGCAGTATTTT. It specifies CATSDFVGDDTQYF.

Concerning this clonotype: This may be a read error: a much more frequent sequence differs by one nucleotide. J is TRBJ1-4 and V is TRBV6-1; TRBD1 is a possible D gene (6 bases). The CDR3 consists of 14 residues. Germline V gives CDR1 MNHNS, CDR2 SASEGT. V lost 2 bases, J lost 7 bases, and 11 bases lay in between. CDR3 loop: CASSELKGGEKLFF. Written as DNA, the CDR3 is TGTGCCAGCAGTGAATTGAAGGGGGGTGAAAAACTGTTTTTT.

With regard to this clonotype: With a much larger clone just one base away, this may be a read error. No conserved phenylalanine or tryptophan ends this CDR3, so it is likely a read error. The rearrangement links TRBV7-9 to TRBJ1-2; D is unclear. V was pared by 2 bases and J by 2 bases, with 9 bases between. The CDR3 loop spans 14 amino acids. The germline V gene encodes CDR1 SEHNR and CDR2 FQNEAQ (reference sequence). CDR3 in amino acids: CASSLLGPNYGYTL. CDR3 sequence (DNA): TGTGCCAGCAGCTTACTAGGGCCGAACTATGGCTACACCCTC.

This clonotype was observed a few times. V usage is TRBV20-1 and J usage is TRBJ1-1; D is possibly TRBD1 (5 bases). CDR1 and CDR2 (germline): DFQATT, SNEGSKA (reference sequence). This CDR3 contains 13 residues. V lost 3 bases and J 2 bases, leaving 10 bases between the germline ends. The CDR3 reads CSASRGVNTEAFF. CDR3 nucleotide sequence: TGCAGTGCTAGTAGAGGGGTCAACACTGAAGCTTTCTTT.

This clonotype was seen a few times. The rearrangement uses TRBV9 and TRBJ1-4; no clear D gene. The CDR3 runs to 16 residues. The V end lost 3 bases, the J end lost 4 bases, and 16 bases lay between the germline ends. The germline V gene encodes CDR1 SGDLS and CDR2 YYNGEE. CDR3 nucleotide sequence: TGTGCCAGCAGCGCTGGACCGTCCGCCTTTAATGAAAAACTGTTTTTT. Translated: CASSAGPSAFNEKLFF.

This chain links TRBV4-1 with TRBJ2-5, with D unresolved. Germline-derived CDR1 and CDR2 are MGHRA and YSYEKL. There are 13 residues in the CDR3. V was pared by 1 base and J by 4 bases, with 7 bases between. CDR3 residues: CASSQGILETQYF. In DNA, the CDR3 is TGCGCCAGCAGCCAAGGAATATTAGAGACCCAGTACTTC.

This clonotype appeared a few times. V usage is TRBV5-1 and J usage is TRBJ1-2; 7 bases fit TRBD1. The germline V gene has CDR1 SGHRS and CDR2 YFSETQ. The J segment lost 7 bases and the V segment lost 1 base, leaving 7 bases of the junction unmatched. This CDR3 has 14 amino acids. CDR3 bases: TGCGCCAGCAGCTTGTCCAAACAGGGGACTGGCTACACCTTC. Translating gives CASSLSKQGTGYTF.

This clonotype was counted a few times. The chain joins TRBV4-3 to TRBJ2-5, with unresolved D. Germline-derived CDR1 and CDR2 are LGHNA and YSLEER. With 0 bases removed from V and 5 bases from J, the gap between germline ends came to 10 bases. The CDR3 loop spans 14 amino acids. CDR3 DNA: TGCGCCAGCAGCCAAGAGGGGTCGTGGGAGACCCAGTACTTC. Amino acid sequence: CASSQEGSWETQYF.

The table lists this clonotype with many counts. V gene TRBV28 combines with J gene TRBJ1-5, with TRBD1 matching 7 bases. The CDR3 is made up of 16 amino acids. With V trimmed by 3 bases and J by 2 bases, 7 bases remained unmatched. From germline, CDR1 is MDHEN and CDR2 SYDVKM. CDR3 in amino acids: CASSFGHRGRNQPQHF. In DNA, the CDR3 is TGTGCCAGCAGTTTCGGTCACAGGGGTCGCAATCAGCCCCAGCATTTT.

This sequence joins TRBV19 and TRBJ1-5; D uncertain. Between the trimmed V and J ends, which lost 6 bases and 4 bases, there was a span of 13 bases. The CDR3 is made up of 14 amino acids. Germline V gene lookup returns CDR1 LNHDA and CDR2 SQIVND (reference sequence). The CDR3 DNA is TGTGCCAGTAGAAGCCAGAAGGGTAATCAGCCCCAGCATTTT. It codes for CASRSQKGNQPQHF.

This clonotype was recorded at least ten times. This chain joins TRBV24-1 and TRBJ2-3; D might be TRBD2 (6 bases). Germline lookup yields CDR1 KGHDR and CDR2 SFDVKD. Trimming shortened V by 0 bases and J by 2 bases, and 8 bases separated the two germline ends. This CDR3 spans 15 amino acids. The CDR3 region is CATSDLLRDTDTQYF. CDR3 nucleotides: TGTGCCACCAGTGATTTGTTGCGGGACACAGATACGCAGTATTTT.

Many counts were recorded for this clonotype. The chain recombines TRBV20-1 with TRBJ1-2, with D unclear. The CDR3 runs to 9 residues. In germline, CDR1 is DFQATT, CDR2 SNEGSKA (reference sequence). V was shortened by 6 bases and J by 4 bases, with 3 bases between the two germline ends. The CDR3 reads CSALYGYTF. As DNA, the CDR3 is TGCAGTGCCCTCTATGGCTACACCTTC.

J is TRBJ1-4 and V is TRBV4-2, with unresolved D. Germline CDR1 is LGHNA and CDR2 is YNFKEQ. Trimming removed 0 bases from V and 4 bases from J, with 9 bases in between. This CDR3 contains 15 residues. The CDR3 DNA reads TGTGCCAGCAGCCAAGAGGGTTCCCTTAATGAAAAACTGTTTTTT. Amino acids: CASSQEGSLNEKLFF.

The table lists this clonotype with many counts. This chain links TRBV7-8 with TRBJ2-1; the match to TRBD2 covers 10 bases. The CDR3 consists of 16 residues. The J segment lost 6 bases and the V segment lost 5 bases, leaving 10 bases of the junction unmatched. Germline assignment: CDR1 SGHVS and CDR2 FQNEAQ. The CDR3 nucleotides read TGTGCCAGCAGCCCCCCCGAGGCTAGCGGGAGCAATGAGCAGTTCTTC. It is translated as CASSPPEASGSNEQFF.

This clonotype was counted many times. The rearrangement links TRBV9 to TRBJ1-2; D ambiguous. V lost 0 bases to trimming and J lost 4 bases, with 10 bases between them. The CDR3 loop spans 14 amino acids. Germline values: CDR1 SGDLS, CDR2 YYNGEE. The CDR3 reads CASSVGKDFYGYTF. The DNA for the CDR3 is TGTGCCAGCAGCGTAGGCAAGGACTTCTATGGCTACACCTTC.

This clonotype showed up many times. CDR3 DNA: TGTGCCAGCAGCTTAGTACGGGTCACTAGCCTCAGGGTACAAGAGACCCAGTACTTC. It codes for CASSLVRVTSLRVQETQYF. The chain joins TRBV11-2 to TRBJ2-5, with D perhaps matching TRBD2 (6 bases). The CDR3 length is 19 residues. CDR1 SGHAT and CDR2 FQNNGV come from the germline V gene. Trimming left V 1 base short and J 2 bases short, with 23 bases between.

V gene TRBV7-3 combines with J gene TRBJ2-3, with 12 positions matching TRBD2. Trimming cost V 4 bases and J 6 bases; bases outside gene matches: 8. This CDR3 comprises 16 residues. Germline CDR1 reads SGHTA; CDR2 reads FQGTGA. The CDR3 region is CASSSMGLAGGDTQYF. Here the CDR3 DNA reads TGTGCCAGCAGCTCGATGGGACTAGCGGGCGGGGATACGCAGTATTTT. Full variable domain (missing parts from reference TRBV7-3 and TRBJ2-3): GAGVSQTPSNKVTEKGKYVELRCDPISGHTALYWYRQSLGQGPEFLIYFQGTGAADDSGLPNDRFFAVRPEGSVSTLKIQRTERGDSAVYLCASSSMGLAGGDTQYFGPGTRLTVL.

This clonotype was seen a single time. The J gene is TRBJ2-1, the V gene TRBV27; 9 nucleotides match TRBD2. V gave up 0 bases and J gave up 6 bases; unmatched junction bases: 3. The CDR3 runs 15 residues. Germline V CDR1 and CDR2: MNHEY, SMNVEV (reference sequence). Written as DNA, the CDR3 is TGTGCCAGCAGTTTATCGGGCGGGAGGGCCAATGAGCAGTTCTTC. Its protein is CASSLSGGRANEQFF.

On this clonotype itself: The junction shows a germline mismatch at one end, possibly a read error. CDR3 sequence: CASSISGEDRDF. As DNA, the CDR3 is TGTGCCAGCAGCATATCGGGAGAAGACCGTGACTTC. The chain recombines TRBV5-4 with TRBJ2-5; weak D call: TRBD2 (6 bases). Germline CDR1 SGHNT, CDR2 YYREEE (reference sequence). The CDR3 extends over 12 amino acids.

The genes are TRBV28 and TRBJ1-3; possible D gene TRBD1, 5 bases. This CDR3 region has 17 residues. The V end lost 0 bases, the J end lost 3 bases, and 15 bases lay between the germline ends. Germline CDR1 MDHEN, CDR2 SYDVKM. The CDR3 bases are TGTGCCAGCAGTTTATGGGGCAAGGGGCGGTATGGAAACACCATATATTTT. It translates to CASSLWGKGRYGNTIYF.